This TCR beta chain was identified during a study of OX40 agonist ivuxolimab in advanced cancers. Study-wide context: Antecedent anti-PD-1, anti-PD-L1 or anti-CTLA-4 therapy was permissible, with roughly 40% having received some. Three patients got partial responses; one had hepatocellular carcinoma and two had cutaneous melanoma.

V shed 7 bases and J 0 bases; nucleotides not matched to a gene: 0. CDR1 and CDR2 from the germline V gene are SQVTM and ANQGSEA. CDR3 size: 11 residues. Sequencing was performed with immunoSEQ multiplex PCR; in TCRdb, only in-frame clones are kept and a portion is missing. The sample has approximately 40,000 clones, about nine tenths seen once. Patients with autoimmune history or systemic immunosuppression were excluded. The TCR was taken from an adult with an advanced solid tumor such as melanoma, head and neck, liver or kidney cancer. Material: CD4+ or CD8+ T cells sorted from blood, obtained in a trial of the OX40 agonist ivuxolimab. The V and J genes are TRBV29-1 and TRBJ2-7; 7 bases agree with TRBD1. CDR3 bases: TGCAGCGCAGGGGGCTCCTACGAGCAGTACGTC. It encodes CSAGGSYEQYV.